A selection of T cell receptor beta chains follows, all from one sample in a study of blood T cell repertoires in COVID-19. Using immunoSEQ multiplex PCR, the repertoire was profiled, and TCRdb retains in-frame clones only, with some absent. The sample includes 260,000 or so clones, approximately 90% of them seen just once. The sequencing sample was made of PBMCs or T cells enriched from blood (not recorded which). All receptors derive from a woman in her 40s with acute COVID-19. Each CDR3 is given with its conserved first and last residue. D genes are given only for firm matches. Size values are once, few and many counts, or a class for expanded clones, and some rows have none.

d_gene: TRBD1; j_gene: TRBJ1-1; v_gene: TRBV6-5; abundance: once; CDR3nt: TGTGCCAGCAGCGACAGGGTGGGAACTTTCTTT; CDR3aa: CASSDRVGTFF
d_gene: TRBD2; j_gene: TRBJ2-1; v_gene: TRBV9; abundance: once; CDR3nt: TGTGCCAGCAGCGTAGCTAGTAGCGGGAGGGCCCTCTATGAGCAGTTCTTC; CDR3aa: CASSVASSGRALYEQFF
d_gene: -; j_gene: TRBJ2-4; v_gene: TRBV5-5; abundance: -; CDR3nt: TGTGCCAGCAGCGGACTGGGAGACGGCAAAAACATTCAGTACTTC; CDR3aa: CASSGLGDGKNIQYF
d_gene: -; j_gene: TRBJ1-1; v_gene: TRBV5-1; abundance: -; CDR3nt: TGCGCCAGCAGCCGCACGACAGGGAACACTGAAGCTTTCTTT; CDR3aa: CASSRTTGNTEAFF
d_gene: -; j_gene: TRBJ1-3; v_gene: TRBV9; abundance: -; CDR3nt: TGTGCCAGCAGCGTAGGCGGGACGGTTGGAAACACCATATATTTT; CDR3aa: CASSVGGTVGNTIYF
d_gene: TRBD1; j_gene: TRBJ1-3; v_gene: TRBV7-2; abundance: -; CDR3nt: TGTGCCAGCAGCAACAGACAGGGAGGCTCTGGAAACACCATATATTTT; CDR3aa: CASSNRQGGSGNTIYF
d_gene: TRBD2; j_gene: TRBJ2-1; v_gene: TRBV7-9; abundance: -; CDR3nt: TGTGCCAGTAAGGGCAGGGAGGGCTACAATGAGCAGTTCTTC; CDR3aa: CASKGREGYNEQFF
d_gene: -; j_gene: TRBJ2-7; v_gene: TRBV2; abundance: few; CDR3nt: TGTGCCAGCAGCGGACAGATTTACGAGCAGTACTTC; CDR3aa: CASSGQIYEQYF
d_gene: TRBD2; j_gene: TRBJ2-7; v_gene: TRBV5-4; abundance: -; CDR3nt: TGTGCCAGCAGCTCCGGGACTACCCAATCCTACGAGCAGTACTTC; CDR3aa: CASSSGTTQSYEQYF
d_gene: -; j_gene: TRBJ1-1; v_gene: TRBV28; abundance: -; CDR3nt: TGTGCCAGCACGGTAGTCAACACTGAAGCTTTCTTT; CDR3aa: CASTVVNTEAFF
d_gene: -; j_gene: TRBJ2-7; v_gene: TRBV28; abundance: -; CDR3nt: TGTGCCAGCTTTAACAGGGCAGGGGCCTACGAGCAGTACTTC; CDR3aa: CASFNRAGAYEQYF
d_gene: TRBD2; j_gene: TRBJ2-3; v_gene: TRBV7-2; abundance: -; CDR3nt: TGTGCCAGCAGCTTAATTGCGGGGGACTTCACAGATACGCAGTATTTT; CDR3aa: CASSLIAGDFTDTQYF
d_gene: -; j_gene: TRBJ2-3; v_gene: TRBV6-2/TRBV6-3; abundance: -; CDR3nt: TGTGCCAGCAGTTACTCGACTAGGAGCACAGATACGCAGTATTTT; CDR3aa: CASSYSTRSTDTQYF
d_gene: -; j_gene: TRBJ2-7; v_gene: TRBV23-1; abundance: once; CDR3nt: TGCGCCAGCAATGAGAGCTTCTCTACCTACGAGCAGTACTTC; CDR3aa: CASNESFSTYEQYF
d_gene: -; j_gene: TRBJ1-5; v_gene: TRBV18; abundance: -; CDR3nt: TGTGCCAGCTCACGACGGGACATCAATCAGCCCCAGCATTTT; CDR3aa: CASSRRDINQPQHF
d_gene: TRBD1; j_gene: TRBJ1-1; v_gene: TRBV5-4; abundance: -; CDR3nt: TGTGCCAGCAGCCCAAACAGGGGGAATGAAGCTTTCTTT; CDR3aa: CASSPNRGNEAFF
d_gene: -; j_gene: TRBJ2-1; v_gene: TRBV11-2; abundance: -; CDR3nt: TGTGCCAGCAGCCACCGGGACTTTCGGGCCAATGAGCAGTTCTTC; CDR3aa: CASSHRDFRANEQFF
d_gene: TRBD2; j_gene: TRBJ2-4; v_gene: TRBV3-1/TRBV3-2; abundance: -; CDR3nt: TGTGCCAGCAGCCATCGGACTAGCGGGAGGGCGTTGGGGAACATTCAGTACTTC; CDR3aa: CASSHRTSGRALGNIQYF
d_gene: TRBD2; j_gene: TRBJ2-2; v_gene: TRBV6-5; abundance: -; CDR3nt: TGTGCCAGCAGCCGGACTAGCGGGAACACCGGGGAGCTGTTTTTT; CDR3aa: CASSRTSGNTGELFF
d_gene: TRBD1; j_gene: TRBJ2-1; v_gene: TRBV29-1; abundance: once; CDR3nt: TGCAGCGCCCGGACAGGGGATGCCGATGAGCAGTTCTTC; CDR3aa: CSARTGDADEQFF
d_gene: -; j_gene: TRBJ1-3; v_gene: TRBV12-3/TRBV12-4; abundance: -; CDR3nt: TGTGCCGGAAAACAGGGAGCTGGAAACACCATATATTTT; CDR3aa: CAGKQGAGNTIYF
d_gene: TRBD2; j_gene: TRBJ2-2; v_gene: TRBV5-1; abundance: once; CDR3nt: TGCGCCAGCAGCTTGGGACAAGCGGGAGGAGGGGAGCTGTTTTTT; CDR3aa: CASSLGQAGGGELFF
d_gene: TRBD1; j_gene: TRBJ1-1; v_gene: TRBV3-1/TRBV3-2; abundance: -; CDR3nt: TGTGCCAGCAGCTCTATTCCGGGACAGATGAACACTGAAGCTTTCTTT; CDR3aa: CASSSIPGQMNTEAFF
d_gene: TRBD1; j_gene: TRBJ2-2; v_gene: TRBV9; abundance: -; CDR3nt: TGTGCCAGCAGCCGGGACAGGACTTACGGGGAGCTGTTTTTT; CDR3aa: CASSRDRTYGELFF
d_gene: TRBD1; j_gene: TRBJ2-2; v_gene: TRBV9; abundance: -; CDR3nt: TGTGCCAGCAGCGAACAGGGGGCAAAGACCGGGGAGCTGTTTTTT; CDR3aa: CASSEQGAKTGELFF
d_gene: -; j_gene: TRBJ1-1; v_gene: TRBV6-5; abundance: -; CDR3nt: TGTGCCAGCAGTCCCATCACCGAGGGTGGCAGCGAAGCTTTCTTT; CDR3aa: CASSPITEGGSEAFF
d_gene: TRBD1; j_gene: TRBJ1-1; v_gene: TRBV27; abundance: -; CDR3nt: TGTGCCAGCAGGGCAGTCCGGGACAGTATTTATGGGACTGAAGCTTTCTTT; CDR3aa: CASRAVRDSIYGTEAFF
d_gene: TRBD2; j_gene: TRBJ2-2; v_gene: TRBV11-2; abundance: -; CDR3nt: TGTGCCAGCAGCTTGACTAGCGGGAGCCCCGGGGAGCTGTTTTTT; CDR3aa: CASSLTSGSPGELFF
d_gene: TRBD1; j_gene: TRBJ2-5; v_gene: TRBV7-2; abundance: -; CDR3nt: TGTGCCAGCAGCTTAGCGCTCTCGACAGGGCTTGGGGGAGAGACCCAGTACTTC; CDR3aa: CASSLALSTGLGGETQYF
d_gene: TRBD2; j_gene: TRBJ2-1; v_gene: TRBV18; abundance: -; CDR3nt: TGTGCCAGCTCAGAAATAGCGGGAGGAACAGGGTCCTACAATGAGCAGTTCTTC; CDR3aa: CASSEIAGGTGSYNEQFF
d_gene: TRBD1; j_gene: TRBJ2-5; v_gene: TRBV29-1; abundance: -; CDR3nt: TGCAGCGTAGTGCGACAGGGGCACCAAGAGACCCAGTACTTC; CDR3aa: CSVVRQGHQETQYF
d_gene: TRBD2; j_gene: TRBJ2-1; v_gene: TRBV29-1; abundance: -; CDR3nt: TGCAGCGTTGAAGACTGGGCGGGAGTCCAGGAGCAGTTCTTC; CDR3aa: CSVEDWAGVQEQFF
d_gene: TRBD2; j_gene: TRBJ2-1; v_gene: TRBV9; abundance: -; CDR3nt: TGTGCCAGCAGCCCCCCCGGGGGAGGGCTTGGTGAGCAGTTCTTC; CDR3aa: CASSPPGGGLGEQFF
d_gene: TRBD1; j_gene: TRBJ1-5; v_gene: TRBV30; abundance: -; CDR3nt: TGTGCCTGGAGCAGGGGGCCAGGCCAGCCCCAGCATTTT; CDR3aa: CAWSRGPGQPQHF
d_gene: -; j_gene: TRBJ2-4; v_gene: TRBV28; abundance: once; CDR3nt: TGTGCCAGCAGTCGCCCCCCCAGAAACATTCAGTACTTC; CDR3aa: CASSRPPRNIQYF
d_gene: TRBD1; j_gene: TRBJ1-2; v_gene: TRBV2; abundance: -; CDR3nt: TGTGCCAGCAGTGAATTTCCAGGGGGCGCCAACTATGGCTACACCTTC; CDR3aa: CASSEFPGGANYGYTF
d_gene: TRBD2; j_gene: TRBJ2-3; v_gene: TRBV10-1; abundance: -; CDR3nt: TGCGCCAGCAGTGATCCGGGAGGGACAGATACGCAGTATTTT; CDR3aa: CASSDPGGTDTQYF
d_gene: -; j_gene: TRBJ1-1; v_gene: TRBV5-1; abundance: once; CDR3nt: TGCGCCAGCAGAGAAACGGCGGGTGAAGCTTTCTTT; CDR3aa: CASRETAGEAFF
d_gene: TRBD1; j_gene: TRBJ2-5; v_gene: TRBV10-1; abundance: -; CDR3nt: TGCGCCAGCAGTAGGACAGGAGAGACCCAGTACTTC; CDR3aa: CASSRTGETQYF
d_gene: TRBD1; j_gene: TRBJ1-2; v_gene: TRBV28; abundance: -; CDR3nt: TGTGCCAGCAGTTTGTTGGACAGGGGGTCCCTCTATGGCTACACCTTC; CDR3aa: CASSLLDRGSLYGYTF
d_gene: TRBD1; j_gene: TRBJ1-3; v_gene: TRBV10-3; abundance: -; CDR3nt: TGTGCCATCAGTGATCAGGGGGCGGCTGGAAACACCATATATTTT; CDR3aa: CAISDQGAAGNTIYF
d_gene: TRBD2; j_gene: TRBJ2-7; v_gene: TRBV15; abundance: -; CDR3nt: TGTGCCACCAGCAGAGACGGGGCGGGAGTGGGGGAGCAGTACTTC; CDR3aa: CATSRDGAGVGEQYF
d_gene: -; j_gene: TRBJ2-3; v_gene: TRBV27; abundance: -; CDR3nt: TGTGCCAGCAGTTTATCGACGTCACAGGTTGCCACAGATACGCAGTATTTT; CDR3aa: CASSLSTSQVATDTQYF
d_gene: -; j_gene: TRBJ1-5; v_gene: TRBV21-1; abundance: -; CDR3nt: TGTGCCAGCAGCAAAAACGCTTTCAGGCCAACCCACAGCAATCAGCCCCAGCATTTT; CDR3aa: CASSKNAFRPTHSNQPQHF
d_gene: TRBD1; j_gene: TRBJ1-2; v_gene: TRBV6-5; abundance: -; CDR3nt: TGTGCCAGCAGTTACTCGGGACAGGGTGGGGGCTACACCTTC; CDR3aa: CASSYSGQGGGYTF
d_gene: -; j_gene: TRBJ1-5; v_gene: TRBV2; abundance: -; CDR3nt: TGTGCCAGCAGTGTTCGGCGGGTCAATCAGCCCCAGCATTTT; CDR3aa: CASSVRRVNQPQHF
d_gene: -; j_gene: TRBJ1-1; v_gene: TRBV3-1/TRBV3-2; abundance: -; CDR3nt: TGTGCCAGCAGCCCCGGACCAGGACAGATTTACACTGAAGCTTTCTTT; CDR3aa: CASSPGPGQIYTEAFF
d_gene: TRBD1; j_gene: TRBJ2-2; v_gene: TRBV29-1; abundance: -; CDR3nt: TGCAGCGTTGCTAGACAGGGGTCCGCCGGGGAGCTGTTTTTT; CDR3aa: CSVARQGSAGELFF
d_gene: -; j_gene: TRBJ2-2; v_gene: TRBV30; abundance: -; CDR3nt: TGTGCCTGGAGTGTACTGGGAGTCGCCGGGGAGCTGTTTTTT; CDR3aa: CAWSVLGVAGELFF
d_gene: TRBD1; j_gene: TRBJ2-5; v_gene: TRBV4-1; abundance: once; CDR3nt: TGCGCCAGCAGCCAAGGGGACAGGGGTAGTCGGAACCAGTACTTC; CDR3aa: CASSQGDRGSRNQYF
d_gene: TRBD1; j_gene: TRBJ2-5; v_gene: TRBV12-3/TRBV12-4; abundance: -; CDR3nt: TGTGCCAGCAGAGAGGGGGCGCGGGAGACCCAGTACTTC; CDR3aa: CASREGARETQYF
d_gene: -; j_gene: TRBJ1-5; v_gene: TRBV5-1; abundance: -; CDR3nt: TGCGCCAGCAGCTTCGGTGATTATAGCAATCAGCCCCAGCATTTT; CDR3aa: CASSFGDYSNQPQHF
d_gene: TRBD2; j_gene: TRBJ2-7; v_gene: TRBV27; abundance: -; CDR3nt: TGTGCCAGCAGGGACGCGGGGGGGAGGTACGAGCAGTACTTC; CDR3aa: CASRDAGGRYEQYF